In this sample, the clone carrying this T cell receptor (beta chain) turned up many times. Its antigen is undetermined. Then a second PCR, running about 7 to 11 cycles, was carried out with a sample-barcoded 5' primer and a J-beta primer mix. TCRdb itself ran the 5' RACE reads through MiXCR, one entry per CDR3 protein. This table has just over 1 million distinct CDR3 sequences, 40% to 45% appearing once. This sample was included in a study of blood T cells in healthy people across ages. This CDR3 region has 13 residues. Germline V CDR1 and CDR2: SQVTM, ANQGSEA. Healthy Caucasian individuals from Russia aged roughly 6 to 100 were enrolled as donors. Each sample yielded at least 6 million isolated PBMCs. Total RNA amounts of at least 5 micrograms were extracted per sample. Study results and limitations: Per million T cells, TCR beta diversity dropped about linearly as age rose.

Sequencing used blood. V is TRBV29-1 and J is TRBJ2-7, with 7 bases lining up with TRBD1. This TCR came from a woman aged 55-69 years in good health. CDR3 nucleotide sequence: TGCAGTTTTTTCCGGGACAGTCCCCACGAGCAGTACTTC. It specifies CSFFRDSPHEQYF.